The source of this T cell receptor beta chain is a study of blood T cell repertoires in COVID-19. As for the study in general: Samples came from the United States, Italy and Spain, spanning acute and convalescent COVID-19. Nucleic acid was either cDNA or gDNA, and it came from T cells, B-cell-depleted T cells, or PBMCs.

How the authors handled the data: The assay estimated nucleated cells by amplifying reference gene primers. Some clones are missing from TCRdb's copy, which holds only in-frame ones; the method was immunoSEQ multiplex PCR. For V, J and clone size, that table is used; D and trimming come from the DNA. The sample holds around 100,000 clones, roughly 89% seen once. The CDR3 extends over 15 amino acids. CDR1 SNHLY and CDR2 FYNNEI come from the germline V gene. The J segment lost 2 bases and the V segment lost 1 base, leaving 1 base of the junction unmatched. Source material: peripheral blood. The chain has TRBV2 and TRBJ2-1; 8 nucleotides match TRBD1. The origin of this receptor is a man aged 65 to 85 with active or convalescent COVID-19. The CDR3 is CASSEDRGAYNEQFF. Written as DNA, the CDR3 is TGTGCCAGCAGTGAAGACAGGGGGGCCTACAATGAGCAGTTCTTC.